These T cell receptor beta chains were read from a single sample in a study of vaccination and CD4 T cells after COVID-19. TCRdb redid the calling of the PCR reads with MiXCR, one entry per CDR3 protein. The sample records 20,000 to 30,000 distinct CDR3 sequences, under 40% being singletons. These receptors are not linked to any known antigen. The sample in question was CD4+ T cells from blood, cultured in vitro, obtained about 7 months after SARS-CoV-2 vaccination. Source of these receptors: a human donor who had recovered from COVID-19. CDR3s include the opening cysteine and the closing phenylalanine or tryptophan. The D gene is left open where the match is weak. Some rows mark clone size as missing; the rest say once, few, many or name a class of expanded clone.

>14|TRBJ1-1|few|TRBD1|TRBV27
CASSPGTGNTEAFF
TGTGCCAGTTCCCCCGGGACAGGTAACACTGAAGCTTTCTTT
>15|TRBJ1-1|-|-|TRBV28
CASSLGGAGYTEAFF
TGTGCCAGCAGTTTGGGGGGAGCTGGCTACACTGAAGCTTTCTTT
>14|TRBJ2-7|few|TRBD1|TRBV7-3
CASSRDRGAYEQYF
TGTGCCAGCAGCCGGGACAGGGGGGCCTACGAGCAGTACTTC
>14|TRBJ2-7|few|TRBD2|TRBV7-2
CASSFSGSSYEQYF
TGTGCCAGCAGCTTTAGCGGGTCCTCCTACGAGCAGTACTTC
>14|TRBJ2-7|-|-|TRBV6-1
CASSTSQRPYEQYF
TGTGCCAGCAGCACTTCACAGCGGCCCTACGAGCAGTACTTC
>12|TRBJ1-5|few|-|TRBV20-1
CSRGVSNQPQHF
TGCAGTCGTGGGGTTAGCAATCAGCCCCAGCATTTT
>14|TRBJ2-7|-|TRBD2|TRBV6-1
CASSSTSGSYEQYF
TGTGCCAGCAGCTCCACTAGCGGGTCCTACGAGCAGTACTTC
>13|TRBJ2-5|-|-|TRBV7-3
CASSLTREETQYF
TGTGCCAGCAGCTTAACCAGGGAAGAGACCCAGTACTTC
>14|TRBJ2-7|few|TRBD1|TRBV6-1
CASSRTGGFYEQYF
TGTGCCAGCAGTCGGACAGGGGGGTTCTACGAGCAGTACTTC
>15|TRBJ2-7|-|TRBD2|TRBV20-1
CSATGTSGRRNEQYF
TGCAGTGCTACGGGGACTAGCGGGAGGAGAAACGAGCAGTACTTC
>22|TRBJ1-6|-|TRBD1|TRBV4-1
CASSQEVGWTGGMSSYNSPLHF
TGCGCCAGCAGCCAAGAGGTGGGCTGGACAGGGGGTATGAGCTCCTATAATTCACCCCTCCACTTT
>14|TRBJ2-1|-|TRBD2|TRBV10-2
CASSAASGYNEQFF
TGCGCCAGCAGTGCTGCTAGCGGCTACAATGAGCAGTTCTTC
>12|TRBJ2-3|few|-|TRBV7-2
CASSLAPDTQYF
TGTGCCAGCAGCTTGGCTCCAGATACGCAGTATTTT
>13|TRBJ2-5|-|-|TRBV2
CASRLQGPETQYF
TGTGCCAGCCGACTACAGGGTCCAGAGACCCAGTACTTC
>12|TRBJ2-1|few|-|TRBV20-1
CSARGPGDEQFF
TGCAGTGCTAGGGGCCCGGGTGATGAGCAGTTCTTC
>14|TRBJ2-7|few|TRBD1|TRBV6-1
CASSSGTGGYEQYF
TGTGCCAGCAGCTCCGGGACAGGGGGCTACGAGCAGTACTTC
>13|TRBJ2-5|few|-|TRBV19
CASSIGRQETQYF
TGTGCCAGTAGTATAGGGCGGCAAGAGACCCAGTACTTC
>14|TRBJ2-7|-|TRBD2|TRBV6-1
CASGQAGVSYEQYF
TGTGCCAGCGGCCAAGCGGGAGTATCCTACGAGCAGTACTTC
>16|TRBJ2-3|-|TRBD2|TRBV20-1
CSARSTREGGTDTQYF
TGCAGTGCTAGGAGTACCCGGGAGGGGGGCACAGATACGCAGTATTTT
>15|TRBJ2-7|-|TRBD2|TRBV6-2/TRBV6-3
CASSYSPSGSYEQYF
TGTGCCAGCAGTTACTCGCCTAGCGGGAGTTACGAGCAGTACTTC
>17|TRBJ2-7|-|TRBD2|TRBV4-2
CASSQERREVISYEQYF
TGTGCCAGCAGCCAAGAGAGGCGGGAGGTAATCTCCTACGAGCAGTACTTC
>14|TRBJ2-7|few|TRBD2|TRBV20-1
CSASSGSSSYEQYF
TGCAGTGCCAGTAGCGGGAGCAGCTCCTACGAGCAGTACTTC
>15|TRBJ2-7|many|TRBD1|TRBV6-1
CASSAADRDPYEQYF
TGTGCCAGCAGTGCCGCGGACAGGGACCCCTACGAGCAGTACTTC
>13|TRBJ1-5|-|-|TRBV20-1
CSARRTEDQPQHF
TGCAGTGCTAGACGGACAGAGGATCAGCCCCAGCATTTT
>15|TRBJ2-7|-|-|TRBV6-1
CASRKQGDSGYEQYF
TGTGCCAGCAGAAAACAGGGAGACAGTGGCTACGAGCAGTACTTC
>15|TRBJ2-7|-|TRBD2|TRBV20-1
CSAKRPGLVPYEQYF
TGCAGTGCCAAACGCCCGGGACTAGTACCCTACGAGCAGTACTTC
>16|TRBJ2-5|-|TRBD2|TRBV4-2
CASSQDGTSGQETQYF
TGTGCCAGCAGCCAAGATGGGACTAGCGGGCAAGAGACCCAGTACTTC
>14|TRBJ2-3|-|TRBD1|TRBV6-4
CASSQQGEADTQYF
TGTGCCAGCAGTCAACAGGGGGAAGCAGATACGCAGTATTTT
>16|TRBJ2-5|-|TRBD2|TRBV28
CASNDRSGRGRQTQYF
TGTGCCAGCAACGACCGGTCCGGGAGGGGACGACAGACCCAGTACTTC
>15|TRBJ2-5|-|TRBD2|TRBV2
CASSSGSRSVETQYF
TGTGCCAGCAGTAGCGGGAGCCGCTCGGTAGAGACCCAGTACTTC
>15|TRBJ2-1|-|TRBD2|TRBV6-1
CASRPWTSGNNEQFF
TGTGCCAGCAGACCATGGACTAGCGGTAACAATGAGCAGTTCTTC
>16|TRBJ2-1|few|TRBD2|TRBV6-4
CASSDRTSDSSGEQFF
TGTGCCAGCAGTGACCGAACTAGCGATTCATCCGGTGAGCAGTTCTTC
>15|TRBJ2-7|-|-|TRBV6-1
CASSEEGTSPYEQYF
TGTGCCAGCAGTGAAGAAGGGACGTCACCCTACGAGCAGTACTTC
>13|TRBJ1-1|many|-|TRBV6-1
CASKSLPKTGAFF
TGTGCCAGCAAGTCATTACCCAAGACGGGAGCTTTCTTT
>15|TRBJ2-1|-|-|TRBV7-9
CAGFRGGDSYNEQFF
TGTGCCGGATTTAGGGGGGGCGACTCCTACAATGAGCAGTTCTTC
>14|TRBJ1-1|-|-|TRBV29-1
CSVEDLRSGPEAFF
TGCAGCGTTGAAGATCTTCGATCCGGGCCTGAAGCTTTCTTT
>15|TRBJ2-7|few|-|TRBV20-1
CSARTDHHGEYEQYF
TGCAGTGCTAGAACAGACCATCACGGTGAATACGAGCAGTACTTC
>13|TRBJ1-1|-|-|TRBV28
CASTLGQNTEAFF
TGTGCCAGCACCCTGGGACAGAACACTGAAGCTTTCTTT
>14|TRBJ2-5|-|-|TRBV5-8
CASSLPGLQETQYF
TGTGCCAGCAGCTTACCGGGCCTTCAAGAGACCCAGTACTTC
>13|TRBJ1-1|-|-|TRBV7-9
CASSLDMNTGAFF
TGTGCCAGCAGCTTAGACATGAACACTGGAGCTTTCTTT